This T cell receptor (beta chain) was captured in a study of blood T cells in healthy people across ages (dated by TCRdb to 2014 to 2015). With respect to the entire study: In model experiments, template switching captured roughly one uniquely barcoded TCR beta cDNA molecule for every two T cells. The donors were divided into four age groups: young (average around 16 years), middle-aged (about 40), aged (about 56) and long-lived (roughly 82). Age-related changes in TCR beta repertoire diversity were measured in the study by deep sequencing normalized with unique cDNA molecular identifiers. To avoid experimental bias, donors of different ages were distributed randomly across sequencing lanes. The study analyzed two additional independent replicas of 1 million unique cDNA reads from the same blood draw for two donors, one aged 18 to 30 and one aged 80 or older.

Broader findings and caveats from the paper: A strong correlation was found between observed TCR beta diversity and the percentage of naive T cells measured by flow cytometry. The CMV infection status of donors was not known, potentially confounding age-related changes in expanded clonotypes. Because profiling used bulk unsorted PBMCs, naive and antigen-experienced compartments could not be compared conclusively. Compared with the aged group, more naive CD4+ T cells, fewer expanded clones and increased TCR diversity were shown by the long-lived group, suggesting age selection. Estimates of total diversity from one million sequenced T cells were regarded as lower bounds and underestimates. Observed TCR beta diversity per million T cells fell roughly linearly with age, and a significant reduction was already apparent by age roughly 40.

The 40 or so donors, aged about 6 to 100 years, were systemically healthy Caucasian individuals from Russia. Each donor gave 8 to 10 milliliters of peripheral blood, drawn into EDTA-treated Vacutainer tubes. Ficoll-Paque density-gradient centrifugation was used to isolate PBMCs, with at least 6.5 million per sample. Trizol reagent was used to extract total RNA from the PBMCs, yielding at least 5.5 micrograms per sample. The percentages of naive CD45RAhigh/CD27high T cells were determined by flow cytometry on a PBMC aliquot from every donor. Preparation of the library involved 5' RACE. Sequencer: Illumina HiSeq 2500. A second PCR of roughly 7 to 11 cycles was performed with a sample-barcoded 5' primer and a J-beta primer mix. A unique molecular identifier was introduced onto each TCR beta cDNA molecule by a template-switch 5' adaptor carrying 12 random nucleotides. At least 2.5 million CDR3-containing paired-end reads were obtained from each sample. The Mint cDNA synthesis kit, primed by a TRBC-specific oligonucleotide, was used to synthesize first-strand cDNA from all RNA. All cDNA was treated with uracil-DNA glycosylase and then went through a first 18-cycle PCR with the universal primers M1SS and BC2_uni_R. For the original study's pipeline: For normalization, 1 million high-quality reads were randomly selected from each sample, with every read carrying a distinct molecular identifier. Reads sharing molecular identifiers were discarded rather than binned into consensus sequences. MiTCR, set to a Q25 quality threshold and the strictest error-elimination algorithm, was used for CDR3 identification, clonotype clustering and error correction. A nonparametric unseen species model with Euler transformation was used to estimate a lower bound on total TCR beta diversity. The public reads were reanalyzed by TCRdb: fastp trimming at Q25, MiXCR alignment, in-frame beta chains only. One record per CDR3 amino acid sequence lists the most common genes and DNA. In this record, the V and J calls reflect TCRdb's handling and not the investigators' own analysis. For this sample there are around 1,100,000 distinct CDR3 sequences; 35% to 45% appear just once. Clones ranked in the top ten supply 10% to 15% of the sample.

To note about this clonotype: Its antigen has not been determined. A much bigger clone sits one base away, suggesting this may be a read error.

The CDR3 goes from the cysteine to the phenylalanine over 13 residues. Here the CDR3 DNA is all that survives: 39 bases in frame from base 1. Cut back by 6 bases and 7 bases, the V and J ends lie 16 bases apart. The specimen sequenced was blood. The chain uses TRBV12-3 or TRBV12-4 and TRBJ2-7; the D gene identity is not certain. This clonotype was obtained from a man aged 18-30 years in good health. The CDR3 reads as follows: CASRPRNENEQYF. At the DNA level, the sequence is TGTGCCAGCAGGCCCCGAAATGAGAATGAGCAGTACTTC.